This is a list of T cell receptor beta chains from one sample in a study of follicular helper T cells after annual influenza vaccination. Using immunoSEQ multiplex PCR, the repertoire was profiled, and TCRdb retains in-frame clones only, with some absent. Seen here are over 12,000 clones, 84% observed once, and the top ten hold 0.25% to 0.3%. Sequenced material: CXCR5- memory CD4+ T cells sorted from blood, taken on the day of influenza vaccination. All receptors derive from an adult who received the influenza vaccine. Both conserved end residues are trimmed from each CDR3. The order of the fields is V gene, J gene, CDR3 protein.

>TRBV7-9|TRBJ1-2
ASSFGDGLYGYT
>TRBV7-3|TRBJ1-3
ASSRGPGNTIY
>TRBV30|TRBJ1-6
AWRRNPDNSPLH
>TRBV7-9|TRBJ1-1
ASSLESLRVNTEAF
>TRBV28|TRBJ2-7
ASTSRQGFYEQY
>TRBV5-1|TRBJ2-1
ASSLDEGSYNEQF
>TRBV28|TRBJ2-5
ASSPYLRGSQETQY
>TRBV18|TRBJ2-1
ASSRPGTPSSYNEQF
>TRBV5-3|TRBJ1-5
ARSCGTGDNQPQH
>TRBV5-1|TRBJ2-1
ASSPAALGNEQF
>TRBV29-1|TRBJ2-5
SVGVGGARETQY
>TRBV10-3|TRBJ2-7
AISGQGMSYEQY
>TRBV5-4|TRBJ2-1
ASSRQGSYSYNEQF
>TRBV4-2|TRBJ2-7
ASSQELRGYEQY
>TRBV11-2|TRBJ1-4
ASSVGGPEKLF
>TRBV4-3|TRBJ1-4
ASSQDHQGGNEKLF
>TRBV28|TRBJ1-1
ASRRQGNTEAF
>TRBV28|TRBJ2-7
ASRGTLAYEQY
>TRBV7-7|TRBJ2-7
ASSPTQGGEQY
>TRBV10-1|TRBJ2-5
ASRDSTETQY
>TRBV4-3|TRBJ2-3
ASSQEAFIQDRGGADTQY
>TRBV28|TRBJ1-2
ASAYQGYGYT
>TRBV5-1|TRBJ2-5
ASSFLAGDQETQY
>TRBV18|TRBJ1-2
ASSDMLGQGDYGYT
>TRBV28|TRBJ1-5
ASSLLWDRAAPQPQH
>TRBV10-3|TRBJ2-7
AISEREMGAWTGSYEQY
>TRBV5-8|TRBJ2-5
ASSLGPGGGPLQETQY
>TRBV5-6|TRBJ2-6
ASSLDRSGANVLT